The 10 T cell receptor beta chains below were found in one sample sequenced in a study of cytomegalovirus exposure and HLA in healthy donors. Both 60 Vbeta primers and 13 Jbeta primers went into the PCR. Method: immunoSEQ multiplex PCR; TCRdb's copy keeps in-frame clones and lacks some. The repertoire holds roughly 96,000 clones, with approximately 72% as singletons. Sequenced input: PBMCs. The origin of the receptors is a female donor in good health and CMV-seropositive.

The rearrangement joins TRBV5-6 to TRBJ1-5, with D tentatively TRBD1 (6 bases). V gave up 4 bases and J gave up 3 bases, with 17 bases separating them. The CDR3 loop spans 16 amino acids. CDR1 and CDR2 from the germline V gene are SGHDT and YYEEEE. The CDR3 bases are TGTGCCAGCAGCCGGACGCGGGGGCTCCTCAATCAGCCCCAGCATTTT. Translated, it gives CASSRTRGLLNQPQHF.

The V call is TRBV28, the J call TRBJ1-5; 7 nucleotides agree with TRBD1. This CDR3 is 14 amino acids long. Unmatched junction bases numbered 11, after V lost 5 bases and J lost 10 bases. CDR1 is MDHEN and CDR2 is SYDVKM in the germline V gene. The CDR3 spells CASSPPGQAEPQHF. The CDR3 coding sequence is TGTGCCAGCAGTCCGCCCGGACAGGCGGAACCCCAGCATTTT.

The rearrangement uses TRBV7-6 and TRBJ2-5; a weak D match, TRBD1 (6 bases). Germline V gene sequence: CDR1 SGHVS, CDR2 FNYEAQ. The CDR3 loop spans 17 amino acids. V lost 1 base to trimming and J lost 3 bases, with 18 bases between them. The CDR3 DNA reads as TGTGCCAGCAGCTTAGTAGGAGGAGGTGAGGGGGAAGAGACCCAGTACTTC. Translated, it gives CASSLVGGGEGEETQYF.

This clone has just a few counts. CDR3 nucleotides: TGTGCCAGCAGCTTCCACAGGGGTTACGAGCAGTACTTC. Protein product: CASSFHRGYEQYF. The genes are TRBV11-1 and TRBJ2-7, with 7 bases aligning to TRBD1. The CDR3 is made up of 13 amino acids. V was clipped by 3 bases and J by 4 bases; unmatched bases: 3. Germline-derived CDR1 and CDR2 are SGHAT and FQDESV (reference sequence).

The CDR3 protein is CASHRPGGGEQYF. The CDR3 DNA follows: TGTGCCTCCCACCGCCCGGGGGGAGGGGAGCAGTACTTC. The chain joins TRBV30 to TRBJ2-7; 7 bases are a match to TRBD2. After removal of 7 bases from V and 7 bases from J, the junction contained 13 bases not matched to a gene. Germline V gene data show CDR1 as GTSNPN and CDR2 as SVGIG (reference sequence). The CDR3 consists of 13 residues.

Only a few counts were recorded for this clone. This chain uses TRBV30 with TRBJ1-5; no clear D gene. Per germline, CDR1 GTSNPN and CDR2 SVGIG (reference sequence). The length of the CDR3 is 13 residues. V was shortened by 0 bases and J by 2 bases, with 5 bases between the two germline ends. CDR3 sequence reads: CAWSVSGNQPQHF. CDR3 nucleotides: TGTGCCTGGAGTGTATCGGGCAATCAGCCCCAGCATTTT.

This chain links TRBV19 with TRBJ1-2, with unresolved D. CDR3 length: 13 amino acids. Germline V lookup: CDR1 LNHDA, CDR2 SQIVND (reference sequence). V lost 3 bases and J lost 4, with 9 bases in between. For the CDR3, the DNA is TGTGCCAGTAGTATGGGCCACTTCTATGGCTACACCTTC. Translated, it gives CASSMGHFYGYTF. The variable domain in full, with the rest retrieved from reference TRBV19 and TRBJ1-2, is DGGITQSPKYLFRKEGQNVTLSCEQNLNHDAMYWYRQDPGQGLRLIYYSQIVNDFQKGDIAEGYSVSREKKESFPLTVTSAQKNPTAFYLCASSMGHFYGYTFGSGTRLTVV.

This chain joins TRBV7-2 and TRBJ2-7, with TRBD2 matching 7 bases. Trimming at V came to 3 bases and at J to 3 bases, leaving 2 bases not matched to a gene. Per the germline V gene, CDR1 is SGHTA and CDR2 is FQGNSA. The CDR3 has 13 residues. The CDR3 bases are TGTGCCAGCAGCTTCGAGCGGGACTACGAGCAGTACTTC. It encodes CASSFERDYEQYF.

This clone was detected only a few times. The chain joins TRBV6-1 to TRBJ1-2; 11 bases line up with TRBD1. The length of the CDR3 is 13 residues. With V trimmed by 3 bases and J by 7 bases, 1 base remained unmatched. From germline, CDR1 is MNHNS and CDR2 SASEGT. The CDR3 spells CASSDGTGGGYTF. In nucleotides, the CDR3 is TGTGCCAGCAGTGATGGGACAGGGGGTGGCTACACCTTC.

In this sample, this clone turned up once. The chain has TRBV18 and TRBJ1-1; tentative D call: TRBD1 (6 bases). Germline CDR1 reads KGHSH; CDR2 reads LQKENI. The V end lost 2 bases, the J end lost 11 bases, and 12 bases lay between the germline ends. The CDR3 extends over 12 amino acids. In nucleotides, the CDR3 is TGTGCCAGCTCACCAGGGGGCTGGGGGGCTTTCTTT. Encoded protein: CASSPGGWGAFF. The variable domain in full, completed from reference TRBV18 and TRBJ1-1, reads NAGVMQNPRHLVRRRGQEARLRCSPMKGHSHVYWYRQLPEEGLKFMVYLQKENIIDESGMPKERFSAEFPKEGPSILRIQQVVRGDSAAYFCASSPGGWGAFFGQGTRLTVV.